Each of the 26 T cell receptor beta chains below was sequenced from the same sample in a study of vaccination effects on CD4 cells after COVID-19. Their antigens are not known. Some clones are missing from TCRdb's copy, which holds only in-frame ones; the method was immunoSEQ multiplex PCR. The repertoire consists of some 46,000 clones, with approximately 82% occurring once and the leading ten covering 3% to 4%. Once cultured for roughly nine days, the cells underwent separation to obtain CD4+ T cells. This individual contracted SARS-CoV-2 between March and December 2020, as verified by PCR. Either the mRNA-1273 or the BNT162b2 vaccine was given to participants as two doses. Material: CD4+ T cells from PBMCs cultured without peptide, obtained after COVID-19 vaccination. The receptor source for this set is a human donor who had a prior SARS-CoV-2 infection.

The sample holds one count of this clone. The rearrangement links TRBV19 to TRBJ2-7; 9 nucleotides line up with TRBD2. This CDR3 spans 14 amino acids. Germline CDR1 and CDR2: LNHDA and SQIVND (reference sequence). V shed 6 bases, J shed 2 bases, and the junction held 5 bases outside the gene matches. The CDR3 loop reads CASRGGRAPYEQYF. Here the CDR3 DNA reads TGTGCCAGTAGGGGCGGGAGGGCCCCCTACGAGCAGTACTTC. The whole variable domain, remainder taken from reference TRBV19 and TRBJ2-7, is DGGITQSPKYLFRKEGQNVTLSCEQNLNHDAMYWYRQDPGQGLRLIYYSQIVNDFQKGDIAEGYSVSREKKESFPLTVTSAQKNPTAFYLCASRGGRAPYEQYFGPGTRLTVT.

The gene calls are TRBV5-8 and TRBJ2-1, with 13 bases fitting TRBD2. After removal of 3 bases from V and 10 bases from J, the junction contained 7 bases not matched to a gene. This CDR3 spans 15 amino acids. From germline, CDR1 is SGHTS and CDR2 YDEGEE. CDR3 sequence reads: CASSWGTSGTQEQFF. The CDR3 DNA is TGTGCCAGCAGCTGGGGGACTAGCGGGACCCAAGAGCAGTTCTTC.

CDR3 coding DNA: TGTGCCAGCAGCGGAGCAGGGGGAAGCTCTGGAGAGACCCAGTACTTC. Translation: CASSGAGGSSGETQYF. V is TRBV7-2 and J is TRBJ2-5; 7 positions match TRBD1. The germline V gene has CDR1 SGHTA and CDR2 FQGNSA. The CDR3 is 16 residues long. J was trimmed by 4 bases and V by 5 bases; bases with no gene match: 13.

The chain has TRBV7-2 and TRBJ1-2, with D unresolved. Per the germline V gene, CDR1 is SGHTA and CDR2 is FQGNSA. V was shortened by 3 bases and J by 3 bases, with 2 bases between the two germline ends. The CDR3 consists of 11 residues. The CDR3 here is CASSFYYGYTF. CDR3 DNA sequence: TGTGCCAGCAGCTTCTACTATGGCTACACCTTC.

The chain carries TRBV9 and TRBJ2-3; D is uncertain. The CDR3 is 14 residues long. Trimming removed 1 base at V and 4 bases at J, with 10 bases between. In germline, CDR1 is SGDLS, CDR2 YYNGEE. The CDR3 nucleotides read TGTGCCAGCAGCGTACTGGGTCTCTCAGATACGCAGTATTTT. Its protein product is CASSVLGLSDTQYF.

The CDR3 nucleotides read TGCGCCAGCAGCTTCGAAAGAGATACGCAGTATTTT. It is translated as CASSFERDTQYF. The genes are TRBV5-1 and TRBJ2-3; unclear D gene. The CDR3 covers 12 residues. Germline V gene data show CDR1 as SGHRS and CDR2 as YFSETQ. V lost 2 bases and J 5 bases, leaving 6 bases between the germline ends.

The gene calls are TRBV13 and TRBJ2-3; D is tentatively TRBD1 or TRBD2 (7 bases each). Trimming took off 1 base at V and 5 bases at J, with 22 bases between the two ends. The germline V gene has CDR1 PRHDT and CDR2 FYEKMQ (reference sequence). This CDR3 comprises 18 residues. This CDR3 is CASSLAPGLGGREDTQYF. CDR3 bases: TGTGCCAGCAGCTTAGCGCCAGGACTAGGGGGCCGGGAAGATACGCAGTATTTT.

This clone occurred once. The CDR3 DNA reads TGTGCCAGCAGCTTGAGGAGCTGGGGGGCACGTAATTCACCCCTCCACTTT. This translates into CASSLRSWGARNSPLHF. V usage is TRBV5-5 and J usage is TRBJ1-6, with D perhaps TRBD1 (6 bases). V lost 1 base to trimming and J lost 6 bases, with 17 bases between them. This CDR3 is 17 amino acids long. Germline V gives CDR1 SGHKS, CDR2 YYEKEE (reference sequence).

This clone was found a few times. V gene TRBV18 combines with J gene TRBJ2-5, with 10 bases fitting TRBD1. Germline lookup yields CDR1 KGHSH and CDR2 LQKENI. Trimming cost V 2 bases and J 5 bases; bases outside gene matches: 2. CDR3 length: 14 residues. The CDR3 region has the DNA TGTGCCAGCTCACCAATGGACAGGGGGGAGACCCAGTACTTC. Translation: CASSPMDRGETQYF. Complete variable domain (other parts from reference TRBV18 and TRBJ2-5): NAGVMQNPRHLVRRRGQEARLRCSPMKGHSHVYWYRQLPEEGLKFMVYLQKENIIDESGMPKERFSAEFPKEGPSILRIQQVVRGDSAAYFCASSPMDRGETQYFGPGTRLLVL.

The chain employs TRBV5-4 and TRBJ2-3; tentatively, D is TRBD2 (6 bases). The CDR3 spans 17 residues. Trimming cost V 3 bases and J 3 bases, with 20 bases left between them. Germline V gene data show CDR1 as SGHNT and CDR2 as YYREEE (reference sequence). The CDR3 here is CASSSGWGDIGTDTQYF. As DNA, the CDR3 is TGTGCCAGCAGCTCCGGCTGGGGGGATATTGGTACAGATACGCAGTATTTT.

This clone appeared a single time. The J gene is TRBJ2-7, the V gene TRBV3-1 (or the pseudogene TRBV3-2); 8 bases line up with TRBD1. Looked up from germline, CDR1 is LGHDT and CDR2 is YNNKEL (reference sequence). The CDR3 contains 15 residues. V was pared by 7 bases and J by 2 bases, with 10 bases of the junction left unmatched. This chain's CDR3 is CASTLTGTGPYEQYF. CDR3 DNA sequence: TGTGCCAGCACTCTGACCGGGACAGGACCCTACGAGCAGTACTTC.

The V and J genes are TRBV24-1 and TRBJ1-5; D gene unclear. Trimming took 4 bases from V and 6 from J, leaving 15 bases between them. The CDR3 contains 15 residues. Germline loops: CDR1 KGHDR, CDR2 SFDVKD. The CDR3 nucleotides read TGTGCCACCAGTGACGGTGGGCAGCTACTTCAGCCCCAGCATTTT. Translated: CATSDGGQLLQPQHF.

The chain joins TRBV16 to TRBJ2-1; D remains unclear. This CDR3 has 13 residues. V dropped 4 bases and J dropped 10 bases, with 14 bases sitting between them. Germline V gives CDR1 KGHSY, CDR2 FQNENV. CDR3 nucleotide sequence: TGTGCCAGCAGCCTGAACGCCCCGTGGGAGCAGTTCTTC. It translates to CASSLNAPWEQFF.

The chain couples TRBV5-1 to TRBJ1-2; the match to TRBD1 covers 8 bases. The length of the CDR3 is 18 residues. CDR1 is SGHRS and CDR2 is YFSETQ in the germline V gene. The junction had 15 bases not matched to a gene; V was cut back by 0 bases and J by 5 bases. The CDR3 sequence is CASSLGNRGTFGGYGYTF. The CDR3 DNA sequence: TGCGCCAGCAGCTTGGGTAACAGGGGGACGTTTGGAGGGTATGGCTACACCTTC.

The rearrangement links TRBV27 to TRBJ1-4; the D is unclear. V dropped 4 bases and J dropped 0 bases, with 6 bases sitting between them. CDR3 length equals 14 residues. CDR1 is MNHEY and CDR2 is SMNVEV in the germline V gene (reference sequence). The CDR3 here is CASSYGTTNEKLFF. CDR3 nucleotides: TGTGCCAGCAGTTACGGGACAACTAATGAAAAACTGTTTTTT.

In its sample, this clone was seen a few times. This chain connects TRBV10-3 to TRBJ2-7; tentative D call: TRBD2 (6 bases). The CDR3 sequence is 15 residues long. The germline gives CDR1 ENHRY, CDR2 SYGVKD. V lost 2 bases and J 4 bases, leaving 15 bases between the germline ends. The CDR3 bases are TGTGCCATCAGTGAGGGGACTGGGGCGCAGTACGAGCAGTACTTC. Protein: CAISEGTGAQYEQYF.

A single count supports this clone. The J gene is TRBJ2-7, the V gene TRBV27; 7 bases are shared with TRBD1. The CDR3 loop spans 17 amino acids. CDR1 and CDR2 from the germline V gene are MNHEY and SMNVEV (reference sequence). The junction had 16 bases not matched to a gene; V was cut back by 5 bases and J by 3 bases. The CDR3 protein is CASSKTGVGVEIYEQYF. The CDR3, as DNA: TGTGCCAGCAGTAAAACAGGGGTTGGGGTTGAAATCTACGAGCAGTACTTC.

V usage is TRBV2 and J usage is TRBJ2-7; no definite D call. Trimming shortened V by 4 bases and J by 1 base, and 14 bases separated the two germline ends. Germline CDR1 and CDR2: SNHLY and FYNNEI. There are 15 residues in the CDR3. Written as DNA, the CDR3 is TGTGCCAGCAGTGGAAGTCTACCTTTATCCTACGAGCAGTACTTC. This gives the protein CASSGSLPLSYEQYF.

This chain links TRBV18 with TRBJ2-7, with 8 bases identical to TRBD2. The CDR3 runs to 15 residues. Germline V lookup: CDR1 KGHSH, CDR2 LQKENI. With V trimmed by 0 bases and J by 2 bases, 3 bases remained unmatched. The CDR3 spells CASSPPLAGAYEQYF. The CDR3 DNA follows: TGTGCCAGCTCACCACCGCTAGCGGGTGCCTACGAGCAGTACTTC.

This clone was seen once. The chain couples TRBV10-2 to TRBJ2-2; weak D call: TRBD1 (5 bases). Trimming removed 8 bases at V and 7 bases at J, with 20 bases between. This CDR3 comprises 15 residues. Germline CDR1 is WSHSY and CDR2 is SAAADI. CDR3 sequence: CASQGGARINGELFF. The CDR3 DNA reads as TGCGCCAGCCAGGGTGGAGCGCGAATTAACGGGGAGCTGTTTTTT.

This clone was detected only once. The chain couples TRBV18 to TRBJ2-6; D remains unclear. The CDR3 contains 14 residues. V lost 3 bases, J lost 0 bases, and 3 bases lay in between. Germline CDR1 reads KGHSH; CDR2 reads LQKENI. The CDR3 nucleotides are TGTGCCAGCTCACCGAGCTCTGGGGCCAACGTCCTGACTTTC. This sequence encodes CASSPSSGANVLTF.

This clone was seen a few times. The rearrangement links TRBV7-6 to TRBJ2-7; 8 bases line up with TRBD2. The ends lost 4 bases at V and 5 bases at J; junction bases unmatched: 7. CDR1 and CDR2 from the germline V gene are SGHVS and FNYEAQ. The CDR3 is 14 amino acids. CDR3 coding DNA: TGTGCCAGCAGCTCCTTAGCGGGACGTCACGAGCAGTACTTC. Its translation is CASSSLAGRHEQYF.

The chain recombines TRBV6-5 with TRBJ2-7; D uncertain. The CDR3 sequence is 13 residues long. The germline V gene has CDR1 MNHEY and CDR2 SVGAGI. V shed 4 bases and J shed 2 bases, with 9 bases lying between them. CDR3 sequence reads: CASSSEKTYEQYF. For the CDR3, the DNA is TGTGCCAGCAGTTCCGAGAAGACCTACGAGCAGTACTTC.

The chain employs TRBV12-1 and TRBJ2-5. TRBV12-1 is a pseudogene locus. CDR3 length equals 15 residues. CDR3 bases: TGTGCCAGCAGCTTTGTTGGTAGCTGGGGAGAGACCCAGTACTTC. Amino acids: CASSFVGSWGETQYF.

V and J are TRBV7-9 and TRBJ1-1; D uncertain. From germline, CDR1 is SEHNR and CDR2 FQNEAQ (reference sequence). The CDR3 has 15 residues. Trimming removed 4 bases from V and 1 base from J, with 13 bases in between. The CDR3 coding sequence is TGTGCCAGCAGCTCGTCGGGATTCGCGAACACTGAAGCTTTCTTT. Translation gives CASSSSGFANTEAFF.

This sequence joins TRBV3-1 (or the pseudogene TRBV3-2) and TRBJ1-1, with D uncertain. V dropped 1 base and J dropped 5 bases, with 2 bases sitting between them. The CDR3 sequence is 11 residues long. Per germline, CDR1 LGHDT and CDR2 YNNKEL (reference sequence). The DNA of the CDR3 is TGTGCCAGCAGCCAAGCAACTGAAGCTTTCTTT. Its translation is CASSQATEAFF.